The clone carrying this TCR beta chain was picked up many times. V was pared by 3 bases and J by 1 base, with 9 bases between. Germline CDR1 SGHTA, CDR2 FQGNSA. This CDR3 is 14 amino acids long. The data originate from a study of blood T cell repertoires in COVID-19. Per the original data handling: It was from reference gene primer amplification that nucleated cell counts were estimated. This table comes from immunoSEQ multiplex PCR, and its TCRdb copy is limited to in-frame clones, with some not included. V and J calls plus clone size are reproduced from that table; the DNA served to infer D and trimming. The sample lists roughly 270,000 clones, 75% to 85% occurring once.

This chain joins TRBV7-2 and TRBJ1-1; D possibly corresponds to TRBD1 (6 bases). This clonotype was sampled from a man over 45 with active or convalescent COVID-19. Sequenced: peripheral blood. CDR3 sequence: CASSFWTANTEAFF. The CDR3 DNA follows: TGTGCCAGCAGCTTTTGGACAGCGAACACTGAAGCTTTCTTT.